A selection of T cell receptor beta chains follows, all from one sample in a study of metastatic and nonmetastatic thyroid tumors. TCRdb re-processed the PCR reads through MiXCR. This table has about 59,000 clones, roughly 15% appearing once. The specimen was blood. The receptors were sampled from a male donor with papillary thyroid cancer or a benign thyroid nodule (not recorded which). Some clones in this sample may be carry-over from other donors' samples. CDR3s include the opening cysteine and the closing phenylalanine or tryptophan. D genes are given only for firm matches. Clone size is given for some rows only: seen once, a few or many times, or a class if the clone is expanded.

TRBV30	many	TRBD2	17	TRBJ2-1	TGTGCCTGGAACCGGGGCGGGGGGGCCTCATTTCAAAATGAGCAGTTCTTC	CAWNRGGGASFQNEQFF
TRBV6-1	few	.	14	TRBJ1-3	TGTGCCAGCACCCCGGCCCTGTTGGGAAACACCATATATTTT	CASTPALLGNTIYF
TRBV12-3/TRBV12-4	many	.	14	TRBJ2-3	TGTGCCAGCAGTTACGGGTGGACCACAGATACGCAGTATTTT	CASSYGWTTDTQYF
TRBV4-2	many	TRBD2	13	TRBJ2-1	TGTGCCAGCAGCCAAGATCGGGGGACTAGTTGGTTCTTC	CASSQDRGTSWFF
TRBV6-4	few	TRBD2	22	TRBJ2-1	TGTGCCTCGCGCAGACACTTCCTAGATCGGACTAGCGGGAACAACGACAATTATGAGCAGTTCTTC	CASRRHFLDRTSGNNDNYEQFF
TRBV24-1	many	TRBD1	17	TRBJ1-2	TGTGCCACCAGTGACTCTGGGACAGGCCCGAGGGACTATGGCTACACCTTC	CATSDSGTGPRDYGYTF
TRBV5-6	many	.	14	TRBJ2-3	TGTGCCAGCAGCTTGGTAGACACCACAGATACGCAGTATTTT	CASSLVDTTDTQYF
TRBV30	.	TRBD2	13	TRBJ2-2	TGTGCCTGGAGTGGGACTAGCCGGGGGGAGCTGTTTTTT	CAWSGTSRGELFF
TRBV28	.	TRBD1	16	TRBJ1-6	TGTGCCAGCATTTTGTCGGGACAGGGGCAAAATTCACCCCTCCACTTT	CASILSGQGQNSPLHF
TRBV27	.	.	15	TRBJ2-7	TGTGCCAGCAGTCTTCGACCCCCCCCTGTTTGGGAGCAGTACTTC	CASSLRPPPVWEQYF
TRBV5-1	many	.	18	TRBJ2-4	TGCGCCAGCAGCCTAAGACAGAGGCCCGGCGAGGCCAAAAACATTCAGTACTTC	CASSLRQRPGEAKNIQYF
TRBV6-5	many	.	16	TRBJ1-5	TGTGCCAGCAGTTACTCTACAGAGAGAAGCAATCAGCCCCAGCATTTT	CASSYSTERSNQPQHF
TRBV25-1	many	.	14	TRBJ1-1	TGTGCCAGCAGTGATGCCCGGGACGGCACTGAAGCTTTCTTT	CASSDARDGTEAFF
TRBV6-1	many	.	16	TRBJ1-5	TGTGCCAGCAGTGAAGCGCCGACTCAGGGGAATCAGCCCCAGCATTTT	CASSEAPTQGNQPQHF
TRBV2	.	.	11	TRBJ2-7	TGTGCCAGCAAAGGGGGGATCGAGCAGTACTTC	CASKGGIEQYF
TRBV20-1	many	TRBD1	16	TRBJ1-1	TGCAGTGCTACGGACAGGGGGCGGTTATGGGACACTGAAGCTTTCTTT	CSATDRGRLWDTEAFF
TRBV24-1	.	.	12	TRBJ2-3	TGTGCCACCAGGTACCTCACAGATACTCAGTATTTT	CATRYLTDTQYF
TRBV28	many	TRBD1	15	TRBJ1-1	TGTGCCAGCAAAGGGACAGGGGCCCAGAACACTGAAGCTTTCTTT	CASKGTGAQNTEAFF
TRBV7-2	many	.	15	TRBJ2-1	TGTGCCAGCAGCCTAGGGCGGGGGCCCTACAATGAGCAGTTCTTC	CASSLGRGPYNEQFF
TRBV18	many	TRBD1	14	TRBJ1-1	TGTGCCAGCTCACCAGACCAGGGGGGCACTGAAGCTTTCTTT	CASSPDQGGTEAFF
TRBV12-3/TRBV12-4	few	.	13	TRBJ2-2	TGTGCCTCGCGGGCAGCAAACACCGGGGAGCTGTTTTTT	CASRAANTGELFF
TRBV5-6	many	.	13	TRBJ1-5	TGTGCCAGCAGCCCGGGACTGGGTCAGCCCCAGCATTTT	CASSPGLGQPQHF
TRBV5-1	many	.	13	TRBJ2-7	TGCGCCAGCAGCGGTCTAGACGCCTACGAGCAGTACTTC	CASSGLDAYEQYF
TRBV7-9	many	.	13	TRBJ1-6	TGTGCCAGCAGCTCAATATGGGGCTCACCCCTCCACTTT	CASSSIWGSPLHF
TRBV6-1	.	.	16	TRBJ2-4	TGTGCCAGCAGCCTGACAGGACCCCTAGCCAAAAACATTCAGTACTTC	CASSLTGPLAKNIQYF
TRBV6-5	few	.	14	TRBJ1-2	TGTGCCAGCAGTTCCAGATACAGGAACTATGGCTACACCTTC	CASSSRYRNYGYTF
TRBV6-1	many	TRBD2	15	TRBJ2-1	TGTGCCAGCAGTCTTACTCAGGGAGGGTTCAATGAGCAGTTCTTC	CASSLTQGGFNEQFF
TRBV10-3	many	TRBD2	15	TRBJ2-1	TGTGCCATCAGGGACGGACTAGCGCGGTACAATGAGCAGTTCTTC	CAIRDGLARYNEQFF
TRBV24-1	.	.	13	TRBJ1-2	TGTGCCACCAGTGATTTGCTCTACGGGTGCTACACCTTC	CATSDLLYGCYTF
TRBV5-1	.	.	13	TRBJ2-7	TGCGCCAGCAGCTTGTTCAGGGACTACGAGCAGTACTTC	CASSLFRDYEQYF
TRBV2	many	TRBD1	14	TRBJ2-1	TGTGCCAGCAGGGGGGGACAGGGGGCTTATGAGCAGTTCTTC	CASRGGQGAYEQFF
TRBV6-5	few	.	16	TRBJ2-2	TGTGCCAGCAGTTACGAGGCGGGGTGCGGGTCCGGGGAGCTGTTTTTT	CASSYEAGCGSGELFF
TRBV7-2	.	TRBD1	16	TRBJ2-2	TGTGCCAGCAGCTTGCGGCAAGGCGCGAACACAGGGGAGATGTTTTTT	CASSLRQGANTGEMFF
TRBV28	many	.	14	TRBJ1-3	TGTGCCAGCAAACTTGGAGGGGCTGGAAACACCATATATTTT	CASKLGGAGNTIYF
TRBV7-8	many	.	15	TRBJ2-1	TGTGCCAGCAGCTCCAACCGGGACAACTACAATGAGCAGTTCTTC	CASSSNRDNYNEQFF
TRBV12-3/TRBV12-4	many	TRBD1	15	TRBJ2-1	TGTGCCAGCAGTTTTGGGACAGGCCTAAACAATGAGCAGTTCTTC	CASSFGTGLNNEQFF
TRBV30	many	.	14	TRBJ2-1	TGTGCCTGGGATAGAAAGCCTCGCTACAATGAGCAGTTCTTC	CAWDRKPRYNEQFF
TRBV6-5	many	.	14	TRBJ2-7	TGTGCCAGCAGTTACTCGACACAGGTCTACGAGCAGTACTTC	CASSYSTQVYEQYF
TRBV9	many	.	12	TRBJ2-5	TGTGCCAGCAGCGCCGCCGGGGAGACCCAGTACTTC	CASSAAGETQYF
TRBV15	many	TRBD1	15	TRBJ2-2	TGTGCCACCAGCAGAGAGGGACAGGACACCGGGGAGCTGTTTTTT	CATSREGQDTGELFF
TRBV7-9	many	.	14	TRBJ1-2	TGTGCCATCCCCCCAACACGGGCCAGCTATGGCTACACCTTC	CAIPPTRASYGYTF
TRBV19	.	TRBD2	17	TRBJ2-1	TGTGCCAGTAGCCATGGAACCGGGACTAGCGGGAGAAATGAGCAGTTCTTC	CASSHGTGTSGRNEQFF
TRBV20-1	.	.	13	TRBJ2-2	TGCAGTGCTAGAGGGCCGAACACCGTGGAGCTGTTTTTT	CSARGPNTVELFF
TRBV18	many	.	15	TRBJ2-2	TGTGCCAGCTCACCATTGACAGGACTAACCGGGGAGCTGTTTTTT	CASSPLTGLTGELFF
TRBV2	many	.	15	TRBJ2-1	TGTGCCAGCAGTGAATCTGGCGGGGCCTACAATGAGCAGTTCTTC	CASSESGGAYNEQFF